This T cell receptor (beta chain) stems from a study of post-analysis software for immune sequencing data. Study context: There were relapsing-remitting, secondary progressive and progressive-relapsing multiple sclerosis among the disease courses included.

Study results and caveats: Among roughly five TRBV segments more frequent in patients than controls were TRBV5-6, TRBV5-1 and TRBV20-1. F-measure co-clustering was strong for batch-matched samples.

The table lists this clonotype with a few counts. Its cognate antigen is unknown. V was shortened by 5 bases and J by 5 bases, with 12 bases between the two germline ends. CDR3 size: 13 residues. Germline V gene sequence: CDR1 SGHTA, CDR2 FQGNSA. Researchers reported that TCR beta cDNA libraries carried unique molecular identifiers. MiXCR, run by TCRdb on the PCR reads, gives a single entry per CDR3 protein. The sample lists roughly 730,000 distinct CDR3 sequences, 25% to 30% seen once, with around 0.56% in the top ten. The chain couples TRBV7-2 to TRBJ2-5, with D possibly matching TRBD1 (5 bases). Sequenced: blood. The TCR was taken from a girl aged 5-17 years with multiple sclerosis. The CDR3 sequence: CASSAGNGETQYF. The CDR3 coding sequence is TGTGCCAGCAGCGCAGGGAATGGGGAGACCCAGTACTTC.